A selection of T cell receptor beta chains follows, all from one sample in a study of T cell responses to AZD1222 COVID-19 vaccine. Produced via immunoSEQ multiplex PCR; TCRdb's table is partial and in-frame only. The table has 95,000 to 150,000 clones, 92% seen once. Sequenced here: peripheral blood, sampled 28 days after the second AZD1222 dose. These receptors originate from an adult who received the AZD1222 COVID-19 vaccine. Both conserved end residues are trimmed from each CDR3. Fields, in order: V gene, J gene, clone size, CDR3 protein. Where a row states a size, it is once, few, many or the class of an expanded clone; other rows omit it.

TRBV7-9	TRBJ2-5	.	ASSRGQGERETQY
TRBV10-2	TRBJ2-7	.	ASRRNREGYEQY
TRBV19	TRBJ2-7	.	ASSTDGYEQY
TRBV18	TRBJ1-5	once	ASSTGPGQGQPQH
TRBV5-1	TRBJ1-2	.	ASSPIGGYGYT
TRBV3-1/TRBV3-2	TRBJ1-1	.	ASSHHNRGGTEAF
TRBV28	TRBJ2-7	.	ASNGKGIYEQY
TRBV19	TRBJ1-5	.	ASSRMGTARNQPQH
TRBV2	TRBJ2-1	.	ASIGPSGPNEQF
TRBV19	TRBJ1-2	.	ASSPIPSGGVYGYT
TRBV18	TRBJ2-7	.	ASSPTAYEQY
TRBV6-5	TRBJ2-1	.	ASKVERVNNEQF
TRBV28	TRBJ2-3	once	ASTDSSKSTDTQY
TRBV5-1	TRBJ2-1	.	ASSLGTTPVNGEQF
TRBV10-2	TRBJ1-2	.	ASRRGSVNYGYT
TRBV7-9	TRBJ2-7	.	ASSLRLAASGEQY
TRBV5-6	TRBJ1-2	.	ASSLVGTLNYGYT
TRBV2	TRBJ2-7	.	ASSEGGTGSYEQY
TRBV7-2	TRBJ2-1	.	ASRRTSGRYNEQF
TRBV15	TRBJ2-7	.	ATSRDPPGQGIYEQY
TRBV10-3	TRBJ2-7	.	AISERQEPEQY
TRBV7-2	TRBJ2-1	.	ASSPEGPPGSYNEQF
TRBV2	TRBJ2-5	once	ASGEGAGGQETQY
TRBV3-1/TRBV3-2	TRBJ1-4	.	ASSQRRDLEKLF
TRBV24-1	TRBJ2-5	.	ATSVGKAGGVQETQY
TRBV5-1	TRBJ2-2	.	ASSFGQGRLSGMDGELF
TRBV28	TRBJ1-2	.	ASRPPTGQGRNYGYT
TRBV6-5	TRBJ1-6	.	ASSYPGTSPLH
TRBV7-9	TRBJ2-5	.	ASSSSDRGWETQY
TRBV19	TRBJ1-2	.	ASNFLRNSNYGYT
TRBV10-3	TRBJ1-3	.	AISAVGQYSGNTIY
TRBV28	TRBJ2-3	once	ASSSSRGARTDTQY
TRBV4-2	TRBJ1-2	.	ASSQGDRVVSGYT
TRBV2	TRBJ2-5	.	ASSVLNPQETQY
TRBV7-2	TRBJ2-1	.	ASSLAAGNTYNEQF
TRBV21-1	TRBJ2-1	few	ASWFSGTTWNEQF
TRBV4-2	TRBJ2-1	.	ASSHPAENYNEQF
TRBV5-1	TRBJ1-2	.	ASSFGAERRGYT
TRBV7-8	TRBJ2-5	.	ASSLHPRETQY
TRBV5-1	TRBJ2-6	.	ASSWDRAGANVLT
TRBV2	TRBJ2-7	.	ASSRQGGGYEQY
TRBV5-1	TRBJ2-1	.	ASNHLDSYNEQF
TRBV5-1	TRBJ1-3	.	ASSYSGNTIY
TRBV5-1	TRBJ2-1	.	ASTSGRKNNEQF
TRBV10-3	TRBJ2-3	.	AISEDGGSLTDTQY
TRBV6-5	TRBJ1-2	.	ASSATPRYGYT
TRBV25-1	TRBJ2-5	.	ASSDHTRRGETQY
TRBV28	TRBJ2-1	.	ASSLGVHNEQF
TRBV5-6	TRBJ1-2	.	ASSFINRDRGRGYGYT
TRBV18	TRBJ2-1	.	ASSPRTGGNEQF
TRBV6-5	TRBJ2-7	.	ASSYRGSGSYEQY
TRBV6-5	TRBJ2-5	.	ASSFGGLGETQY
TRBV28	TRBJ2-2	.	ASSSTVKNTGELF
TRBV28	TRBJ2-7	.	ASSLNVYEQY
TRBV6-2/TRBV6-3	TRBJ2-7	.	ASSRYGVEQY